Presented here are 18 T cell receptor beta chains from one specimen sequenced in a study of T-cell memory formation after mild COVID-19. TCRdb reprocessed the 5' RACE reads via MiXCR and lists one record per CDR3 protein. The sample has hundreds of thousands of distinct CDR3 sequences, 18% seen once. The sample taken for sequencing was PBMCs or a T cell subset sorted from them (not recorded which). The source of these receptors is an adult woman who had mild COVID-19 (a few samples of this study predate the infection). Cell type and time point are not known.

In this sample, this clonotype turned up a few times. The chain couples TRBV27 to TRBJ2-7, with D unresolved. Germline V gene data show CDR1 as MNHEY and CDR2 as SMNVEV (reference sequence). This CDR3 is 13 amino acids long. V shed 8 bases and J shed 2 bases, with 13 bases lying between them. CDR3 amino acids: CASAPRVTYEQYF. CDR3 in DNA: TGTGCCAGCGCCCCTCGGGTCACCTACGAGCAGTACTTC.

This clonotype was seen many times. The chain carries TRBV7-2 and TRBJ2-1, with a weak D call TRBD1 (8 bases). V lost 5 bases, J lost 2 bases, and 13 bases lay in between. The germline CDR1 and CDR2 sequences are SGHTA and FQGNSA. CDR3 size: 15 residues. Here the CDR3 DNA reads TGTGCCAGCAGCCTACAGGGGGGGACCTACAATGAGCAGTTCTTC. Protein sequence: CASSLQGGTYNEQFF.

This rearrangement joins TRBV3-1 to TRBJ2-1, with D tentatively TRBD1 (6 bases). The germline gives CDR1 LGHDT, CDR2 YNNKEL (reference sequence). CDR3 length equals 15 residues. V was pared by 0 bases and J by 4 bases, with 10 bases between. The CDR3 region is CASSQDLGQYNEQFF. DNA of the CDR3: TGTGCCAGCAGCCAAGATTTAGGACAGTACAATGAGCAGTTCTTC.

V is TRBV7-8 and J is TRBJ1-1; 7 positions agree with TRBD1. J gave up 4 bases and V 1 base, and 6 bases lay outside the gene matches. CDR3 size: 15 residues. The V gene's germline CDR1 is SGHVS and CDR2 FQNEAQ. The CDR3 coding sequence is TGTGCCAGCAGCTTAGTGGGCAGGGGGGGCACTGAAGCTTTCTTT. As protein: CASSLVGRGGTEAFF.

The chain couples TRBV12-3 or TRBV12-4 to TRBJ1-2; D gene ambiguous. The CDR3 has 13 amino acids. V shed 6 bases and J shed 0 bases, with 8 bases lying between them. The CDR3 reads CASRQTANYGYTF. CDR3 nucleotide sequence: TGTGCCAGCAGACAGACTGCTAACTATGGCTACACCTTC.

A few counts support this clonotype. CDR3 loop: CASSPTGVGNIQYF. CDR3 bases: TGTGCCAGCAGCCCAACAGGGGTAGGGAACATTCAGTACTTC. V is TRBV5-8 and J is TRBJ2-4; 7 bases map to TRBD1. V was pared by 4 bases and J by 7 bases, with 8 bases of the junction left unmatched. The CDR3 covers 14 residues. CDR1 and CDR2 (germline): SGHTS, YDEGEE.

This clonotype was found a few times. The rearrangement uses TRBV12-3 or TRBV12-4 and TRBJ2-7, with 11 bases fitting TRBD1. This CDR3 has 16 amino acids. V shed 4 bases, J shed 3 bases, and the junction held 8 bases outside the gene matches. The CDR3 sequence is CASSSDRGRLVYEQYF. The CDR3 DNA reads TGTGCCAGCAGTTCGGACAGGGGGCGGTTAGTCTACGAGCAGTACTTC.

In this sample, this clonotype turned up many times. CDR3 in DNA: TGCAGTGCTAGAGATCAGCTAGCGGGAGTGGATGAGCAGTTCTTC. Its protein product is CSARDQLAGVDEQFF. The V and J genes are TRBV20-1 and TRBJ2-1; 10 nucleotides align to TRBD2. The junction had 7 bases not matched to a gene; V was cut back by 0 bases and J by 8 bases. This CDR3 contains 15 residues. Looked up from germline, CDR1 is DFQATT and CDR2 is SNEGSKA (reference sequence).

V and J are TRBV7-9 and TRBJ2-3; D remains ambiguous. Germline V CDR1 and CDR2: SEHNR, FQNEAQ (reference sequence). CDR3 length equals 14 residues. Trimming cost V 4 bases and J 2 bases, with 10 bases left between them. The CDR3 sequence: CASSYLVSTDTQYF. CDR3 nucleotides: TGTGCCAGCAGCTACCTAGTATCCACAGATACGCAGTATTTT.

The sample holds many counts of this clonotype. The CDR3 nucleotides read TGCGCCAGCGGGGTTGGAGGATTGGAATCCTACGAGCAGTACTTC. Protein: CASGVGGLESYEQYF. The J gene is TRBJ2-7, the V gene TRBV5-1; a weak D match, TRBD2 (5 bases). The germline gives CDR1 SGHRS, CDR2 YFSETQ. The CDR3 length is 15 residues. The germline V and J ends were trimmed by 7 bases and 1 base, with 18 bases remaining between them.

This rearrangement joins TRBV7-9 to TRBJ2-4; D perhaps matches TRBD2 (6 bases). Germline CDR1 SEHNR, CDR2 FQNEAQ (reference sequence). V lost 3 bases, J lost 0 bases, and 15 bases lay in between. The CDR3 has 17 amino acids. The CDR3 region is CASSFGTGWVAKNIQYF. In nucleotides, the CDR3 is TGTGCCAGCAGCTTCGGGACTGGATGGGTAGCCAAAAACATTCAGTACTTC.

This clonotype was found a few times. J is TRBJ2-2 and V is TRBV6-5, with D possibly matching TRBD1 (5 bases). The CDR3 covers 13 residues. V shed 8 bases and J shed 1 base, with 8 bases lying between them. Looked up from germline, CDR1 is MNHEY and CDR2 is SVGAGI. The CDR3 here is CASGAGNTGELFF. For the CDR3, the DNA is TGTGCCAGCGGGGCAGGGAACACCGGGGAGCTGTTTTTT.

The chain joins TRBV9 to TRBJ2-1; perhaps TRBD1 as D (6 bases). This CDR3 contains 14 residues. V was shortened by 0 bases and J by 5 bases, with 9 bases between the two germline ends. Germline V gene lookup returns CDR1 SGDLS and CDR2 YYNGEE. This CDR3 reads CASSVGGTNNEQFF. In nucleotides, the CDR3 is TGTGCCAGCAGCGTAGGAGGGACAAACAATGAGCAGTTCTTC.

The V gene is TRBV20-1, the J gene TRBJ2-7; no reliable D call. V shed 1 base and J shed 3 bases, with 16 bases lying between them. Germline CDR1 DFQATT, CDR2 SNEGSKA (reference sequence). The CDR3 extends over 15 amino acids. CDR3 loop: CSARAIESRHYEQYF. The CDR3 bases are TGCAGTGCTAGAGCTATTGAGTCCCGCCACTACGAGCAGTACTTC.

The table lists this clonotype with a few counts. The rearrangement uses TRBV19 and TRBJ2-1; D is perhaps TRBD2 (6 bases). The CDR3 loop spans 12 amino acids. V lost 8 bases to trimming and J lost 6 bases, with 11 bases between them. Germline CDR1 LNHDA, CDR2 SQIVND (reference sequence). The CDR3 DNA reads as TGTGCCAGTGGTCTAGCGCGCAATGAGCAGTTCTTC. It translates to CASGLARNEQFF.

The CDR3 region is CASSPLSSYEQYF. CDR3 nucleotides: TGTGCCAGCAGCCCCCTTAGCTCCTACGAGCAGTACTTC. V and J are TRBV21-1 and TRBJ2-7; the table assigns TRBD1, which was not confirmed against the DNA. TRBV21-1 is marked as a pseudogene. The CDR3 length is 13 residues.

This clonotype appeared a few times. The chain has TRBV2 and TRBJ1-1; 9 bases are shared with TRBD1. J lost 1 base, V lost 4 bases, and 7 bases had no gene match. This CDR3 spans 16 amino acids. Germline lookup yields CDR1 SNHLY and CDR2 FYNNEI. The CDR3 nucleotides are TGTGCCAGCAGTGGAGGACAGGGGTACGGGAACACTGAAGCTTTCTTT. Amino acids: CASSGGQGYGNTEAFF.

This clonotype was detected only once. The chain recombines TRBV12-3 or TRBV12-4 with TRBJ1-2; TRBD1 agrees at 7 bases. V shed 6 bases, J shed 0 bases, and the junction held 10 bases outside the gene matches. The CDR3 is 16 amino acids. The CDR3 region has the DNA TGTGCCAGCAGACCAAGGCGGGACAGCTCTAACTATGGCTACACCTTC. Translated: CASRPRRDSSNYGYTF.